The present TCR beta chain was sequenced within a study of blood T cell repertoires in COVID-19. Across the study: Researchers got acute and convalescent COVID-19 samples from the United States, Italy and Spain. Sources were T cells, B-cell-depleted T cells, or PBMCs; the material itself was cDNA or gDNA.

The CDR3 totals 12 residues. Germline values: CDR1 MDHEN, CDR2 SYDVKM. Trimming cost V 5 bases and J 9 bases, with 13 bases left between them. This clone was seen once. Per the study methods: Amplifying reference gene primers gave estimates of nucleated cell counts. TCRdb's table, derived via immunoSEQ multiplex PCR, lists solely in-frame clones and lacks some. V and J calls and clone size are given by that table; D and trimming were obtained from the DNA. Among a few hundred thousand clones listed, roughly 80% were seen once. This TCR was recovered from a woman aged 55 to 70 with acute or convalescent COVID-19. Sequencing used peripheral blood. This sequence joins TRBV28 and TRBJ1-2; perhaps TRBD1 as D (5 bases). The DNA for the CDR3 is TGTGCCAGCAGTGAATCCAGGGAAAGCTACACCTTC. As protein: CASSESRESYTF.